Included here is one T cell receptor beta chain sequence, with context. These data belong to a study of blood T cell repertoires in COVID-19. For the study at large: Specimens from acute and convalescent COVID-19 originated in the United States, Italy and Spain. PBMCs, B-cell-depleted T cells, or T cells provided the cDNA or gDNA that made up the material.

Germline CDR1 and CDR2: SEHNR and FQNEAQ (reference sequence). The V end lost 5 bases, the J end lost 0 bases, and 11 bases lay between the germline ends. The CDR3 runs to 15 residues. In the study's own analysis: Amplifying reference gene primers gave estimates of nucleated cell counts. Measured with immunoSEQ multiplex PCR; TCRdb has only the in-frame clones, and not every one. V and J calls and clone size are those listed in that table; D and trimming were worked out from the DNA. In the table there are under 120,000 clones, approximately 69% of which are singletons. This TCR was recovered from a man aged 80 or over with acute or convalescent COVID-19. The sequencing input was peripheral blood. The chain is built from TRBV7-9 and TRBJ2-4; D is possibly TRBD1 (5 bases). CDR3 nucleotides: TGTGCCAGCAGCCCCACAGGTCTAGCCAAAAACATTCAGTACTTC. Translated, it gives CASSPTGLAKNIQYF.